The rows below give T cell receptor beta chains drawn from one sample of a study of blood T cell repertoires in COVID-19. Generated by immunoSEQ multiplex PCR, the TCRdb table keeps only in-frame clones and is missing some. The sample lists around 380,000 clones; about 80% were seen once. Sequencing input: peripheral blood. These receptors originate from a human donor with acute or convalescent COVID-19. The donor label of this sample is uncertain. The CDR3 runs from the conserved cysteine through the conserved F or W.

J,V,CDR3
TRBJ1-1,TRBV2,CASSGQGNTEAFF
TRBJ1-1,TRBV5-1,CASSLARGDKAFF
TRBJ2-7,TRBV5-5,CASSLGGQSAYEQYF
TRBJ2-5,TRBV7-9,CASSFPEGRGETQYF
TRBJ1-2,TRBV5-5,CASSSGVSVNGYTF
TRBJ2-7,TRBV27,CASSFRPPGTGINEQYF
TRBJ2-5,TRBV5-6,CASSLDRGIGETQYF
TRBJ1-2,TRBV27,CASSPSGTGLYGYTF
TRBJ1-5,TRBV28,CASRFAGGSNQPQHF
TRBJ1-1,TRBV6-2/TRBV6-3,CASSYTRYTEAFF
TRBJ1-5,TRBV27,CASSPRLGGPNQPQHF
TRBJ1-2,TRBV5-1,CASSLGPQGLSGYTF
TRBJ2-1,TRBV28,CASSPGTSGGYYNEQFF
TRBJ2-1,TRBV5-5,CASSFITGGQNEQFF
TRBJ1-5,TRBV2,CASSRYRDRNQPQHF
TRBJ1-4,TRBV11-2,CASSPDRGYEKLFF
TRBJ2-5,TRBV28,CASSPGWSSMKTQYF
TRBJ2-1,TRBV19,CASSLREVNNEQFF
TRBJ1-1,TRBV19,CASSRTGGATEAFF
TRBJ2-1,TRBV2,CASSSYRGLYNEQFF
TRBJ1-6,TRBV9,CASSATTGLGSPLHF
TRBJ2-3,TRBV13,CASSLGGRAADTQYF
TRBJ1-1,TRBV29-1,CSVGTGRAKAFF
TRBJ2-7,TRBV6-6,CASSRGTGPYEQYF
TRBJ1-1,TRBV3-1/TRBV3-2,CASSQDSITTEAFF
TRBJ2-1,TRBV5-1,CASSLGTGTTHVYNEQFF
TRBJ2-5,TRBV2,CASSEAWETQYF
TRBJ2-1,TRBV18,CASSPKGQGIRDEQFF
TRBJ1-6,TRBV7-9,CASSSGQGFYNSPLHF
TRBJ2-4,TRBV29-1,CSVAAGLAKNIQYF
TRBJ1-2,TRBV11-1,CASSLFSSGDLYGYTF
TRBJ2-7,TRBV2,CASSRDRGSYEQYF
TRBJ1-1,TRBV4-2,CASSPTLGTEAFF
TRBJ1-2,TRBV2,CASRKRTGGYGYTF
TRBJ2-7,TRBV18,CASSLEDTSSSYEQYF
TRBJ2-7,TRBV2,CASNRRGAYEQYF
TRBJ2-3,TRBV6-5,CASSHQDSATDTQYF